The T cell receptor beta chain described here comes from a study of human T cells and chemical hapten exposure. Study-wide background: Diphenylcyclopropenone doses were given weekly to the scalps of patients across the approximately 24-week study. Study results and limitations: PT1 expanded TCR counts and patch test score correlated positively.

This CDR3 is 13 amino acids long. CDR1 is SQVTM and CDR2 is ANQGSEA in the germline V gene. V shed 4 bases and J shed 3 bases, with 12 bases lying between them. Time point given: pre-sensitization, week 0. Treatment described: therapeutic diphenylcyclopropenone sensitization with weekly scalp DPC. Venepuncture was done earlier than the placement of each patch test. To note about this clonotype: Its antigen is currently unknown. With a much larger clone just one base away, this may be a read error.

MiXCR, run by TCRdb on the RACE reads, gives a single entry per CDR3 protein. The table lists tens of thousands of distinct CDR3 sequences, around 6.6% of them singletons. The receptor was derived from a woman in her twenties or thirties with alopecia areata. Some clones in this sample may be carry-over from other donors' samples. V and J are TRBV29-1 and TRBJ1-1, with D hard to call. The sample was whole blood, taken in connection with sensitization to the hapten diphenylcyclopropenone (DPC). CDR3 nucleotide sequence: TGCAGCGTTGTGAAGTGGTTGCACACTGAAGCTTTCTTT. This encodes CSVVKWLHTEAFF. The full variable domain, completed using reference TRBV29-1 and TRBJ1-1, is SAVISQKPSRDICQRGTSLTIQCQVDSQVTMMFWYRQQPGQSLTLIATANQGSEATYESGFVIDKFPISRPNLTFSTLTVSNMSPEDSSIYLCSVVKWLHTEAFFGQGTRLTVV.